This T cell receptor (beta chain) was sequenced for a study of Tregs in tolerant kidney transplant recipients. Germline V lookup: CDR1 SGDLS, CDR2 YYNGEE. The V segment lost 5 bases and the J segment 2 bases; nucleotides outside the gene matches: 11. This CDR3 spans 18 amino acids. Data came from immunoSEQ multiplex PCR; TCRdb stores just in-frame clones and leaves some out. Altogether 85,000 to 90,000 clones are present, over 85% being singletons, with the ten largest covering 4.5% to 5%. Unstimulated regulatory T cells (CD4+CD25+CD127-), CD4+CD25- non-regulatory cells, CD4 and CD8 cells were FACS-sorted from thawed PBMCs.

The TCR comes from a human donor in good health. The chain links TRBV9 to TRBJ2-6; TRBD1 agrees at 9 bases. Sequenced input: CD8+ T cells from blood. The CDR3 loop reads CASRSTGTGSPGANVLTF. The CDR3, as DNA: TGTGCCAGCAGATCCACCGGGACAGGGTCCCCTGGGGCCAACGTCCTGACTTTC.